These T cell receptor beta chains were read from a single sample in a study of T cell changes during pregnancy in multiple sclerosis. Profiling relied on immunoSEQ multiplex PCR, and the TCRdb table lists in-frame clones only, not all of them. The table has about 59,000 clones, roughly 94% seen once. Sample: CD8+ T cells from peripheral blood mononuclear cells, taken after pregnancy. The receptors were sampled from a female donor with multiple sclerosis, enrolled in a pregnancy study. The CDR3 runs from the conserved cysteine through the conserved F or W. The D gene is left open where the match is weak. Expanded clones are given a class, and other clones once, few, many or no size at all.

v_gene	d_gene	j_gene	abundance	CDR3nt	CDR3aa
TRBV4-2	TRBD2	TRBJ2-5	NA	TGTGCCAGCAGCCAAGAGAAGCGGCTAGCGGCCCAAGAGACCCAGTACTTC	CASSQEKRLAAQETQYF
TRBV2	TRBD1	TRBJ2-7	NA	TGTGCCAGCAGTGAGGGGTCGGGACAGGGGTACGAGCAGTACTTC	CASSEGSGQGYEQYF
TRBV7-2	NA	TRBJ1-1	NA	TGTGCCAGCAGCTTAAGATGGGGGGGAAACACTGAAGCTTTCTTT	CASSLRWGGNTEAFF
TRBV15	TRBD1	TRBJ1-4	NA	TGTGCCACCCGTAGGGACAGGGGAAATGAAAAACTGTTTTTT	CATRRDRGNEKLFF
TRBV7-3	TRBD2	TRBJ2-3	NA	TGTGCCAGCAGCCTCCTAGCGGGGGTCGATAGGGATACGCAGTATTTT	CASSLLAGVDRDTQYF
TRBV27	NA	TRBJ1-2	once	TGTGCCAGCAGGGGGGGGCTCGACTATGGCTACACCTTC	CASRGGLDYGYTF
TRBV9	NA	TRBJ2-2	NA	TGTGCCAGCAGCGCAGGAGGGGGGGCCTCCGGGGAGCTGTTTTTT	CASSAGGGASGELFF
TRBV19	NA	TRBJ1-5	once	TGTGCCAGTAGTATCTTCGGGATGCCCAATCAGCCCCAGCATTTT	CASSIFGMPNQPQHF
TRBV19	TRBD1	TRBJ2-7	NA	TGTGCCAGTAGTCCGGGACAGGGGACCTACGAGCAGTACTTC	CASSPGQGTYEQYF
TRBV19	TRBD2	TRBJ2-7	NA	TGTGCCAGTACCATGGGGGGGGGTTTCGCCTACGAGCAGTACTTC	CASTMGGGFAYEQYF
TRBV4-1	NA	TRBJ2-1	NA	TGCGCCAGCAGCCAGGGCGGGTACCTTTACAATGAGCAGTTCTTC	CASSQGGYLYNEQFF
TRBV5-1	TRBD2	TRBJ2-7	NA	TGCGCCAGCAGCTTGGGGGGTAGCGGGGGCTACGAGCAGTACTTC	CASSLGGSGGYEQYF
TRBV5-5	NA	TRBJ1-1	NA	TGTGCCAGCAGCGAGTACAGGGCAACGAACACTGAAGCTTTCTTT	CASSEYRATNTEAFF
TRBV19	NA	TRBJ2-7	NA	TGTGCCAGTAAGGACACAGGGAGCTCCTACGAGCAGTACTTC	CASKDTGSSYEQYF
TRBV6-1	NA	TRBJ1-1	NA	TGTGCCAGCAGTGCTAATCTGGGAGTGAACACTGAAGCTTTCTTT	CASSANLGVNTEAFF
TRBV27	TRBD2	TRBJ2-4	NA	TGTGCCAGCAGCCGTGGGGGGGGAGCGAACATTCAGTACTTC	CASSRGGGANIQYF
TRBV9	NA	TRBJ2-6	NA	TGTGCCAGCAGCGTAGCCACGGGATCTGGGGCCAACGTCCTGACTTTC	CASSVATGSGANVLTF
TRBV6-5	TRBD1	TRBJ1-5	NA	TGTGCCAGCAGTCGGACAGGGGGTACTCAGCCCCAGCATTTT	CASSRTGGTQPQHF
TRBV5-1	NA	TRBJ1-2	NA	TGCGCCAGCAGCGCCAACAGGGCTGGCTACACCTTC	CASSANRAGYTF
TRBV19	TRBD1	TRBJ2-7	NA	TGTGCCAGTAGTATTGCACACAGGGGCTACGAGCAGTACTTC	CASSIAHRGYEQYF
TRBV9	NA	TRBJ1-1	NA	TGTGCCAGCAGCGCCCTCAGCGGCAACACTGAAGCTTTCTTT	CASSALSGNTEAFF
TRBV30	TRBD1	TRBJ1-2	once	TGTGCCTGGAGTGTAGAACAGGGGCTGCGTGGCTACACCTTC	CAWSVEQGLRGYTF
TRBV7-9	NA	TRBJ2-1	NA	TGTGCCAGCAGCCCAGCGGGACAAGACTACAATGAGCAGTTCTTC	CASSPAGQDYNEQFF
TRBV19	NA	TRBJ2-7	NA	TGTGCCAGTAGCTACAGGGCCGACTCCTACGAGCAGTACTTC	CASSYRADSYEQYF
TRBV9	NA	TRBJ2-7	NA	TGTGCCAGCAGCGTATTCGAGACTCCCTACGAGCAGTACTTC	CASSVFETPYEQYF
TRBV9	NA	TRBJ2-1	NA	TGTGCCAGCAGCGAGGGTGGGACACCACAGGGTGAGCAGTTCTTC	CASSEGGTPQGEQFF
TRBV7-2	TRBD1	TRBJ1-1	NA	TGTGCCAGCAGCACAGATTCAGGGGGAGGAACTGAAGCTTTCTTT	CASSTDSGGGTEAFF
TRBV7-2	NA	TRBJ2-1	NA	TGTGCCAGCACCGTATCGGTCAATGAGCAGTTCTTC	CASTVSVNEQFF
TRBV5-6	NA	TRBJ1-1	NA	TGTGCCAGCAGCTTTCCGGGGAACACTGAAGCTTTCTTT	CASSFPGNTEAFF
TRBV19	NA	TRBJ1-5	NA	TGTGCCAGTAGTACCCGACGGGGTAGCAATCAGCCCCAGCATTTT	CASSTRRGSNQPQHF